This TCR beta chain was captured in a study of prognosis after radiotherapy for stage I lung cancer. Study-wide context: Following radiotherapy, four patients went on to present distant metastases at a median of roughly 7 months, and approximately 15 exhibited no significant progression.

Genomic DNA was subjected to two-round multiplex PCR for amplification of TCR beta CDR3. For every TRBV and TRBJ gene, a specific primer was used in first-round PCR. MiXCR, applied by TCRdb to the multiplex PCR reads, yields one record per CDR3 protein. The sample has 15,000 to 20,000 distinct CDR3 sequences; 26% are singletons. CDR3 length equals 14 residues. CDR1 and CDR2 (germline): DFQATT, SNEGSKA (reference sequence). The study's findings and limits: Whether the expanded TCR clones were tumor-specific was not determined. As reported, TRBV and TRBJ gene usage differed between patients who had metastases and those who did not.

Relative to its sample, this clonotype is large. What it recognizes is unknown. The sequence was obtained from a donor older than 45 with non-small cell lung cancer. The V and J genes are TRBV20-1 and TRBJ2-4; 7 nucleotides match TRBD1. The J call may be faulty, since TRBJ2-1 better matches the DNA end. The specimen was PBMCs, collected before or after stereotactic body radiation therapy (not recorded which). CDR3 loop: CSARAPDRYNEQFF. The DNA of the CDR3 is TGCAGTGCTAGAGCGCCGGACAGGTACAATGAGCAGTTCTTC.